These 2 T cell receptor beta chains originate from one sample sequenced in a study of blood T cell repertoires in COVID-19. Some clones are missing from TCRdb's copy, which holds only in-frame ones; the method was immunoSEQ multiplex PCR. Of roughly 100,000 clones listed, about 91% are singletons. The sequenced sample was peripheral blood. Receptors originate from a man aged 18 to 30 with acute or convalescent COVID-19.

This chain uses TRBV28 with TRBJ1-6; 9 bases line up with TRBD1. The CDR3 totals 18 residues. Germline assignment: CDR1 MDHEN and CDR2 SYDVKM. The V segment lost 5 bases and the J segment 3 bases; nucleotides outside the gene matches: 11. CDR3 in amino acids: CASSPQGARIGYNSPLHF. DNA for the CDR3: TGTGCCAGCAGTCCACAGGGGGCGCGGATTGGCTATAATTCACCCCTCCACTTT.

CDR3 bases: TGTGCCAGCAGTCCCCAAAGTTGGGGGGGAGCTGCTTTCTTT. This codes for CASSPQSWGGAAFF. This chain joins TRBV27 and TRBJ1-1; a possible D gene is TRBD1 (5 bases). The CDR3 covers 14 residues. V gave up 5 bases and J gave up 11 bases, with 21 bases separating them. Germline CDR1 and CDR2: MNHEY and SMNVEV (reference sequence).